Described below is a single T cell receptor (beta chain) sequence and its context. Its antigen is as yet unknown. This sample stems from a study of shared clonotypes between healthy human individuals. Notes on the study in general: On the whole, naive subsets had larger estimated richness than memory subsets had. Sampling covered blood only; tissue repertoires likely differ.

Terminally differentiated effector memory CD45RA+ cells were excluded by CCR7 positive selection of CD45RO-negative cells. V was trimmed by 1 base and J by 7 bases, leaving 14 bases between them. CDR3 length equals 15 residues. Germline V gene sequence: CDR1 MDHEN, CDR2 SYDVKM. TCRdb's copy holds only in-frame clones and misses some; the assay was immunoSEQ multiplex PCR. This sample has about 2.1 million clones, with around 95% found just once. What was sequenced was naive CD8+ T cells from PBMCs. This TCR was recovered from a man between 18 and 35 years old in good health. Some clones in this sample may be carry-over from other donors' samples. The chain recombines TRBV28 with TRBJ1-5, with D unclear. CDR3: CASSLSRFGGQPQHF. Written as DNA, the CDR3 is TGTGCCAGCAGTTTATCCCGATTTGGCGGGCAGCCCCAGCATTTT.